This entry concerns a single T cell receptor beta chain. Its target is unknown. Generated by immunoSEQ multiplex PCR, the TCRdb table keeps only in-frame clones and is missing some. There are 40,000 to 60,000 clones in the sample; 85% to 95% occur only once, and 7.8% lies in the top ten. These data come from a study of cytomegalovirus exposure and HLA in healthy donors. CDR3 length: 13 amino acids. Trimming stripped 4 bases from V and 0 bases from J, with 4 bases between. From germline, CDR1 is SGDLS and CDR2 YYNGEE. Regarding the study as a whole: Specific recognition of CMV antigens was confirmed in vitro for a few chains (all CMV-associated). Reportedly, cytomegalovirus status was diagnosed with high sensitivity and specificity.

Material for sequencing was PBMCs. This TCR was recovered from a woman under 30 in good health and CMV-seropositive. This chain links TRBV9 with TRBJ2-2; D gene unclear. CDR3 DNA: TGTGCCAGCAGCTCAGCGAACACCGGGGAGCTGTTTTTT. Translated, it gives CASSSANTGELFF.